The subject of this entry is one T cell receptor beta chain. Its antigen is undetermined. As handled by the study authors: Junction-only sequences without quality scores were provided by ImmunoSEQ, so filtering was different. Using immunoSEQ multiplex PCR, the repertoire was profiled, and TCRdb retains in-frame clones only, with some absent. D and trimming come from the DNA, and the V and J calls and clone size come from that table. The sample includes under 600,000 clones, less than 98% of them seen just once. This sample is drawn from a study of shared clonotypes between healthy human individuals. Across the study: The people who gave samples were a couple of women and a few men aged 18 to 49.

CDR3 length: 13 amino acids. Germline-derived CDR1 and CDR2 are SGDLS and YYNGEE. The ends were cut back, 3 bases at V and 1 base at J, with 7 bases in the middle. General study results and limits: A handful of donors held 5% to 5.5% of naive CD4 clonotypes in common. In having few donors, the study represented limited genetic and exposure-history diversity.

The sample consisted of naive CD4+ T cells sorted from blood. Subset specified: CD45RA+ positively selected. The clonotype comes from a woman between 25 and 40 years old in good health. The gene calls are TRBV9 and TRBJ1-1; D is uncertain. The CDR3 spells CASSANKNTEAFF. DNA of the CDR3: TGTGCCAGCAGCGCAAACAAGAACACTGAAGCTTTCTTT.